Listed below are T cell receptor beta chains from one sample, sequenced in a study of spatial heterogeneity in lung cancer. TCRdb called the 5' RACE reads again in MiXCR, with one record for every CDR3 protein. The data show some 53,000 distinct CDR3 sequences, roughly 7.5% seen once. The sample was PBMCs, taken at surgery. These receptors were taken from a female donor with early-stage non-small cell lung cancer. The CDR3 runs from the conserved cysteine through the conserved F or W. The D gene is left open where the match is weak. Only some rows state a clone size, as once, few, many or a class for expanded clones.

TRBV3-1	TRBJ1-4	few	TRBD1	TGTGCCAGCAGCCAAGATTTGATCTCGCGGACAGGACAGGAAAAACTGTTTTTT	CASSQDLISRTGQEKLFF
TRBV7-2	TRBJ2-3	.	.	TGTGCCAGCAGCTTAGCTTACAACCCGGATACGCAGTATTTT	CASSLAYNPDTQYF
TRBV29-1	TRBJ1-5	many	.	TGCAGCGTTGTTTGGGGCACTAATCAGCCCCAGCATTTT	CSVVWGTNQPQHF
TRBV6-1	TRBJ2-3	many	.	TGTGCCAGCAGTGATCGCACGACTAGTTACCCAGATACGCAGTATTTT	CASSDRTTSYPDTQYF
TRBV19	TRBJ2-6	many	.	TGTGCCAGTAGTACCGGAACAGGATTCTCTGGGGCCAACGTCCTGACTTTC	CASSTGTGFSGANVLTF
TRBV7-9	TRBJ2-3	many	TRBD2	TGTGCCAGCAGCTTGGGGACTAGCGGGACAGATACGCAGTATTTT	CASSLGTSGTDTQYF
TRBV10-3	TRBJ1-1	many	.	TGTGCCCTTAAAAACGATCAGGGCACTGAAGCTTTCTTT	CALKNDQGTEAFF
TRBV20-1	TRBJ1-2	many	.	TGCAGTGCTCTTAGTGACAATTTCTATGGCTACACCTTC	CSALSDNFYGYTF
TRBV3-1	TRBJ1-6	many	TRBD1	TGTGCCAGCAGCCGGGGACAGGGAGTATCACCCCTCCACTTT	CASSRGQGVSPLHF
TRBV4-1	TRBJ1-5	.	.	TGCGCCAGCAGCCCTGCAGGGGCGGCTCGGCAGCCCCAGCATTTT	CASSPAGAARQPQHF
TRBV2	TRBJ1-6	many	.	TGTGCCAGCCAAGGGGAGAATTCACCCCTCCACTTT	CASQGENSPLHF
TRBV7-2	TRBJ2-1	many	TRBD1	TGTGCCAGCAGGCCCGGACAGGGATCCTACAATGAGCAGTTCTTC	CASRPGQGSYNEQFF
TRBV5-1	TRBJ2-2	many	.	TGCGCCAGCAGCTTGCCCCAGAGCCTCAACACCGGGGAGCTGTTTTTT	CASSLPQSLNTGELFF
TRBV6-2/TRBV6-3	TRBJ1-5	.	.	TGTGCCAGCAGCCGCCAACAGACTCAGCCCCAGCATTTT	CASSRQQTQPQHF
TRBV7-2	TRBJ1-6	.	.	TGTGCCAGCAGTCTAACCCGACCCACACCCCTCCACTTT	CASSLTRPTPLHF
TRBV28	TRBJ2-1	many	TRBD2	TGTGCCACTTTATCCTCCCGGGGGGATGAGCAGTTCTTC	CATLSSRGDEQFF
TRBV7-3	TRBJ2-1	many	TRBD2	TGTGCCAGCAGCTCCCTCCCGCCCGGGACTAGCGGGGGGAGGGGTGAGCAGTTCTTC	CASSSLPPGTSGGRGEQFF
TRBV12-3/TRBV12-4	TRBJ1-5	few	TRBD1	TGTGCCAGCAGTCCACGACAGGGCCCGAATCAGCCCCAGCATTTT	CASSPRQGPNQPQHF
TRBV20-1	TRBJ2-4	many	.	TGCAGTGCCCCCGGACAAGGGGAAAACATTCAGTACTTC	CSAPGQGENIQYF
TRBV20-1	TRBJ1-2	many	.	TGCAGTGCTATCAGGGGACTCTTCTACACCTTC	CSAIRGLFYTF
TRBV11-2	TRBJ2-6	many	.	TGTGCCAGCAGCACATCGACAGGCTATGCCACTGGGGCCAACGTCCTGACTTTC	CASSTSTGYATGANVLTF
TRBV7-2	TRBJ1-1	.	.	TGTGCCAGCACCCCCATGGGGGGGAAAGCTTTCTTT	CASTPMGGKAFF
TRBV29-1	TRBJ1-2	many	.	TGCAGCGCCCGGCACAGTTTCTATGGCTACACCTTC	CSARHSFYGYTF
TRBV20-1	TRBJ2-5	many	.	TGCAGTGCTAGAGATCTCGCTAGCTATGAGACCCAGTACTTC	CSARDLASYETQYF
TRBV3-1	TRBJ1-1	.	.	TGTGCCAGCAGCCAAGACGGAAGAAAAGCTTTCTTT	CASSQDGRKAFF
TRBV20-1	TRBJ2-3	.	TRBD1	TGCAGTGCTAGAGCCCGGGACAGATTCACAGATACGCAGTATTTT	CSARARDRFTDTQYF
TRBV24-1	TRBJ2-2	many	.	TGTGCCATTCGTCGACAGGAACCTGACACCGGGGAGCTGTTTTTT	CAIRRQEPDTGELFF
TRBV23-1	TRBJ2-3	many	TRBD2	TGCGCCAGCAGTCAATCCCCTAGCGGTAGCACAGATACGCAGTATTTT	CASSQSPSGSTDTQYF
TRBV20-1	TRBJ2-1	few	.	TGCAGTGCTAGGCGGGGCGGCGAGCAGTTCTTC	CSARRGGEQFF
TRBV6-6	TRBJ1-5	few	TRBD1	TGTGCCAGCAGTTATGCGACAGGGACTAATCAGCCCCAGCATTTT	CASSYATGTNQPQHF
TRBV6-5	TRBJ2-3	many	.	TGTGCCAGCAGACCCAACCGTGGGGGCAAAGATACGCAGTATTTT	CASRPNRGGKDTQYF
TRBV10-3	TRBJ2-1	few	.	TGTGCCATCAGTGATGGACGTGACGACAATGAGCAGTTCTTC	CAISDGRDDNEQFF
TRBV7-2	TRBJ1-6	.	.	TGTGCCAGCAGCTTATTGGAGCGGGGAGGGACCAACAATTCACCCCTCCACTTT	CASSLLERGGTNNSPLHF
TRBV29-1	TRBJ1-4	many	.	TGCAGCGTTCAAACGCAGCCCGGGGAAAAACTGTTTTTT	CSVQTQPGEKLFF
TRBV7-3	TRBJ2-1	few	.	TGTGCCAGCAGCTTAGGGCCCCCCATCGGGGAGCAGTTCTTC	CASSLGPPIGEQFF
TRBV11-3	TRBJ2-3	few	TRBD2	TGTGCCAGCAGCTCCGGACTAGCGGGGGGTGGCACAGATACGCAGTATTTT	CASSSGLAGGGTDTQYF
TRBV6-2/TRBV6-3	TRBJ1-2	few	.	TGTGCCAGCTCAAGGGTCCGACAGGCAACTAACTATGGCTACACCTTC	CASSRVRQATNYGYTF
TRBV30	TRBJ2-2	many	TRBD2	TGTGCCTGGCGGGGGGAGAACACCGGGGAGCTGTTTTTT	CAWRGENTGELFF
TRBV11-2	TRBJ2-1	many	TRBD2	TGTGCCAGCAGCTTGTCTAGCGGCCCCTACAATGAGCAGTTCTTC	CASSLSSGPYNEQFF
TRBV20-1	TRBJ2-6	few	.	TGCAGTGCCCGAAGGGGGGCGGATGGGGCCAACGTCCTGACTTTC	CSARRGADGANVLTF
TRBV6-2/TRBV6-3	TRBJ1-6	.	.	TGTGCCAGCGGACAGACGAATTCACCCCTCCACTTT	CASGQTNSPLHF
TRBV20-1	TRBJ2-2	many	.	TGCAGTGCCAACACCAGGGCCGGGGAGCTGTTTTTT	CSANTRAGELFF